The 9 T cell receptor beta chains below were found in one sample sequenced in a study of blood T cells in healthy people across ages (dated by TCRdb to between 2015 and 2017). Library preparation was by 5' RACE. A second 7 to 11 cycle PCR used a sample-barcoded 5' primer and a J-beta primer mix. In-frame beta chains were kept once TCRdb had trimmed the public reads at Q25 with fastp and called clones with MiXCR. Rows are combined by CDR3 protein, so each entry shows the most common genes and DNA. The sample table contains 1,800,000 or so distinct CDR3 sequences; only one count was recorded for about 39% of them. The ten biggest clones cover about 23% of the sample. The source material was blood. These TCRs come from a human donor in good health.

The gene calls are TRBV7-2 and TRBJ2-7; no definite D call. Trimming took 3 bases from V and 3 from J, leaving 15 bases between them. The CDR3 sequence is 15 residues long. Germline CDR1 SGHTA, CDR2 FQGNSA. The CDR3 loop reads CASSFEERWIYEQYF. The CDR3 nucleotides are TGTGCCAGCAGCTTCGAGGAAAGGTGGATCTACGAGCAGTACTTC.

The table lists this clonotype with a count of one. CDR3: CASSQDYRAKNTGELFF. CDR3 in DNA: TGCGCCAGCAGCCAAGATTATCGTGCCAAGAACACCGGGGAGCTGTTTTTT. V is TRBV4-3 and J is TRBJ2-2; D gene uncertain. The germline V and J ends were trimmed by 0 bases and 1 base, with 12 bases remaining between them. This CDR3 has 17 residues. Germline CDR1 and CDR2: LGHNA and YSLEER.

The rearrangement joins TRBV4-1 to TRBJ1-1; D call uncertain. CDR1 is MGHRA and CDR2 is YSYEKL in the germline V gene. This CDR3 has 14 residues. Trimming shortened V by 2 bases and J by 1 base, and 8 bases separated the two germline ends. CDR3 residues: CASSQPNSNTEAFF. The DNA of the CDR3 is TGCGCCAGCAGCCAACCTAACTCGAACACTGAAGCTTTCTTT.

The chain recombines TRBV7-2 with TRBJ2-3; no clear D. V lost 1 base to trimming and J lost 1 base, with 6 bases between them. The CDR3 is made up of 14 amino acids. Germline V gene data show CDR1 as SGHTA and CDR2 as FQGNSA. The CDR3 spells CASSLDFGTDTQYF. As DNA, the CDR3 is TGTGCCAGCAGCTTAGATTTTGGCACAGATACGCAGTATTTT.

The genes are TRBV27 and TRBJ2-5, with 9 bases that match TRBD1. The V segment lost 8 bases and the J segment 4 bases; nucleotides outside the gene matches: 8. CDR3 length: 14 amino acids. CDR1 and CDR2 (germline): MNHEY, SMNVEV (reference sequence). The CDR3 sequence is CASGYGQGRETQYF. The DNA for the CDR3 is TGTGCCAGCGGCTACGGACAGGGGCGAGAGACCCAGTACTTC.

This clonotype was picked up a small number of times. V is TRBV29-1 and J is TRBJ2-3; D gene ambiguous. V was clipped by 5 bases and J by 3 bases, with 6 bases between them. Per germline, CDR1 SQVTM and CDR2 ANQGSEA. This CDR3 comprises 11 residues. The CDR3 nucleotides are TGCAGCGTTTCCCCAACAGATACGCAGTATTTT. It is translated as CSVSPTDTQYF.

V and J are TRBV15 and TRBJ2-7; D uncertain. The germline gives CDR1 LNHNV, CDR2 YYDKDF (reference sequence). There are 16 residues in the CDR3. Trimming pared 3 bases from V and 5 bases from J, leaving 20 bases between. CDR3 sequence reads: CATSRVGYSPSDEQYF. As DNA, the CDR3 is TGTGCCACCAGCAGGGTCGGGTACAGCCCATCGGACGAGCAGTACTTC.

The chain joins TRBV7-2 to TRBJ2-1; 10 nucleotides align to TRBD2. The V gene end was trimmed by 7 bases and the J gene end by 7 bases; junction bases not matched to a gene: 19. The length of the CDR3 is 18 residues. CDR1 is SGHTA, CDR2 FQGNSA, per germline. DNA of the CDR3: TGTGCCAGCACCTCTGTGGGGATGAGCGGGGGGGCGGGGAATGAGCAGTTCTTC. Amino acid sequence: CASTSVGMSGGAGNEQFF.

A single count supports this clonotype. CDR3 residues: CASSLEASGYGYTF. Here the CDR3 DNA reads TGCGCCAGCAGCTTGGAAGCTTCAGGTTATGGCTACACCTTC. The rearrangement links TRBV5-1 to TRBJ1-2; D gene uncertain. CDR3 size: 14 residues. Per the germline V gene, CDR1 is SGHRS and CDR2 is YFSETQ. V was cut by 0 bases and J by 5 bases, with 11 bases left in between. The complete variable domain, with remaining parts taken from reference TRBV5-1 and TRBJ1-2, reads KAGVTQTPRYLIKTRGQQVTLSCSPISGHRSVSWYQQTPGQGLQFLFEYFSETQRNKGNFPGRFSGRQFSNSRSEMNVSTLELGDSALYLCASSLEASGYGYTFGSGTRLTVV.